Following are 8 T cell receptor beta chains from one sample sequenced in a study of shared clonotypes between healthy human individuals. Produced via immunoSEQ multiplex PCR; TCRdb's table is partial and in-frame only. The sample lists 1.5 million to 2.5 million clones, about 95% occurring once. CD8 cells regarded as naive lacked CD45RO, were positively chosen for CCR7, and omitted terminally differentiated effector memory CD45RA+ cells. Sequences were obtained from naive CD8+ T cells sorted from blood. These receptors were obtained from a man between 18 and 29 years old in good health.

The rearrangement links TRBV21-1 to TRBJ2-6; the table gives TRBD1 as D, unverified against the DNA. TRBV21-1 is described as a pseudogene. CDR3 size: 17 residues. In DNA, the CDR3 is TGTGCCAGCAGCAAAAGGGAACAGGGGGATGGGGCCAACGTCCTGACTTTC. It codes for CASSKREQGDGANVLTF.

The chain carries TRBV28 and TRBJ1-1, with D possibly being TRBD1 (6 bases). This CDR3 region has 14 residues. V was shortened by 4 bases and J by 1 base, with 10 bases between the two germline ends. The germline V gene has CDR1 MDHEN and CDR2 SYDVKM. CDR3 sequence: CASSSQQGNTEAFF. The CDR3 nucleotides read TGTGCCAGCAGTTCCCAACAGGGGAACACTGAAGCTTTCTTT.

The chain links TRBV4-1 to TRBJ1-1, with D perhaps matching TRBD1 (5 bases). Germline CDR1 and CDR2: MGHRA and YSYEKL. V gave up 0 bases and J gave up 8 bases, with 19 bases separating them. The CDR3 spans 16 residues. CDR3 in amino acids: CASSQEVAGRSLEAFF. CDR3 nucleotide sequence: TGCGCCAGCAGCCAAGAGGTGGCAGGGCGCTCCCTGGAAGCTTTCTTT.

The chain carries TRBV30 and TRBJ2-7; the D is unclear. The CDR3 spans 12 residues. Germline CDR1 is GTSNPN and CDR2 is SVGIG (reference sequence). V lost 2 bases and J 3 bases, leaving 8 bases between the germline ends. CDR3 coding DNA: TGTGCCTGGAGTACCCATAGCTACGAGCAGTACTTC. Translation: CAWSTHSYEQYF.

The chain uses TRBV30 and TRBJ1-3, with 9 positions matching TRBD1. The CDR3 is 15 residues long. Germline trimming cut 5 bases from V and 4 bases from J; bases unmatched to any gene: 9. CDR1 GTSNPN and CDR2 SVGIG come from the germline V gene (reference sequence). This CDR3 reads CAWEPGQGLGNTIYF. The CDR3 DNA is TGTGCCTGGGAACCGGGACAGGGTTTGGGAAACACCATATATTTT. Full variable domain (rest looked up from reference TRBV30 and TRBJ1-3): SQTIHQWPATLVQPVGSPLSLECTVEGTSNPNLYWYRQAAGRGLQLLFYSVGIGQISSEVPQNLSASRPQDRQFILSSKKLLLSDSGFYLCAWEPGQGLGNTIYFGEGSWLTVV.

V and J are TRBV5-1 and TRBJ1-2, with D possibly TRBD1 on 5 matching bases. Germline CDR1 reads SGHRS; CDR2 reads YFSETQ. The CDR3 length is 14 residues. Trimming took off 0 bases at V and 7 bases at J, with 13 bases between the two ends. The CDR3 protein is CASSLEAGSPGYTF. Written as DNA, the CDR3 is TGCGCCAGCAGCTTGGAGGCAGGGTCGCCTGGCTACACCTTC. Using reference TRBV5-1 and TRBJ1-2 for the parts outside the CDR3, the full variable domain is KAGVTQTPRYLIKTRGQQVTLSCSPISGHRSVSWYQQTPGQGLQFLFEYFSETQRNKGNFPGRFSGRQFSNSRSEMNVSTLELGDSALYLCASSLEAGSPGYTFGSGTRLTVV.

The CDR3 protein is CASSPPMGRNTEAFF. CDR3 bases: TGTGCCAGCAGCCCACCAATGGGGAGGAACACTGAAGCTTTCTTT. The chain carries TRBV9 and TRBJ1-1, with D unresolved. The V end lost 4 bases, the J end lost 1 base, and 14 bases lay between the germline ends. The CDR3 extends over 15 amino acids. Germline V gives CDR1 SGDLS, CDR2 YYNGEE.

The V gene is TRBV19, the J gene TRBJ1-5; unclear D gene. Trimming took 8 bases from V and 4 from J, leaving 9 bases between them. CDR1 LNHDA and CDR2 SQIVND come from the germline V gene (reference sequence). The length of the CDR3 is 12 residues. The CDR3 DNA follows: TGTGCCAGTGCTCGAGTTAATCAGCCCCAGCATTTT. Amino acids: CASARVNQPQHF.